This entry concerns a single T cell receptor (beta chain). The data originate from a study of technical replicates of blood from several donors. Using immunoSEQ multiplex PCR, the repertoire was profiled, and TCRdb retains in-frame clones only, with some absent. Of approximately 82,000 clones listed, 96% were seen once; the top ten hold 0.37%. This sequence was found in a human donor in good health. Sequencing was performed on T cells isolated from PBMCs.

As DNA, the CDR3 is TGTGCCACCAGCAGCTCAGCGTTACTCAGTCGGAACAATGAGCAGTTCTTC. Encoded protein: CATSSSALLSRNNEQFF. This chain joins TRBV15 and TRBJ2-1, with D unclear. Trimming cost V 3 bases and J 5 bases, with 20 bases left between them. Germline CDR1 is LNHNV and CDR2 is YYDKDF (reference sequence). The CDR3 length is 17 residues.